These 23 T cell receptor beta chains were sequenced from one sample in a study of CD8 T cells in ankylosing spondylitis. Study outcomes and limitations: A motif in TCR beta, a set of under ten highly homologous variants, appeared characteristic of ankylosing spondylitis blood.

TCRdb re-called the 5' RACE reads through MiXCR, storing one row per CDR3 protein. The top ten clones hold around 0.51% of a sample with some 840,000 distinct CDR3 sequences, about 12% of them seen once. No cognate antigen is known for these TCRs. The specimen sequenced was blood, either unsorted or a sorted T cell fraction (not recorded which). The source is a male donor with ankylosing spondylitis.

This clonotype was detected only a few times. The junction departs from germline at one end; a sequencing error may be responsible. The V call is TRBV20-1, the J call TRBJ2-7; D may correspond to TRBD1 or TRBD2 (5 bases each). Per the germline V gene, CDR1 is DFQATT and CDR2 is SNEGSKA (reference sequence). The CDR3 has 11 residues. As DNA, the CDR3 is TGCAGTGCGGGACCGGCCTACCAGCAGTACTTC. The encoded protein is CSAGPAYQQYF.

V usage is TRBV4-2 and J usage is TRBJ2-5, with D perhaps given as TRBD1 or TRBD2 (6 bases each). CDR3 length: 15 residues. Germline-derived CDR1 and CDR2 are LGHNA and YNFKEQ. The V and J ends lost 3 bases and 5 bases respectively, with 16 bases between them. The CDR3 DNA sequence: TGTGCCAGCAGCCAGTATCCGAGGGGGGACGAGACCCAGTACTTC. This translates into CASSQYPRGDETQYF.

The V call is TRBV5-1, the J call TRBJ2-7; a weak D match, TRBD2 (5 bases). V was trimmed by 4 bases and J by 4 bases, leaving 15 bases between them. Germline V CDR1 and CDR2: SGHRS, YFSETQ. The CDR3 totals 14 residues. CDR3 in amino acids: CASSEDLPGYEQYF. CDR3 nucleotide sequence: TGCGCCAGCAGCGAGGACCTCCCGGGGTACGAGCAGTACTTC.

This clonotype was found a few times. The V gene is TRBV4-3, the J gene TRBJ2-5, with 9 bases fitting TRBD1. Losses at the gene ends were 3 bases for V and 5 bases for J; bases not matched to a gene: 7. This CDR3 spans 15 amino acids. Germline-derived CDR1 and CDR2 are LGHNA and YSLEER. CDR3 coding DNA: TGCGCCAGCAGCCAGCCGGGACAGGGTATGGAGACCCAGTACTTC. This gives the protein CASSQPGQGMETQYF.

This clonotype has ten or more counts. J is TRBJ2-7 and V is TRBV7-9; D may be TRBD1 or TRBD2 (5 bases each). Trimming cost V 0 bases and J 2 bases, with 14 bases left between them. This CDR3 contains 16 residues. Germline assignment: CDR1 SEHNR and CDR2 FQNEAQ (reference sequence). In nucleotides, the CDR3 is TGTGCCAGCAGCTTAGCCGAGGGGACCCCACCCTACGAGCAGTACTTC. This sequence encodes CASSLAEGTPPYEQYF.

This clonotype showed up just a few times. The rearrangement uses TRBV6-2 or TRBV6-3 and TRBJ1-1; D gene ambiguous. CDR3 length: 13 residues. With 2 bases removed from V and 1 base from J, the gap between germline ends came to 5 bases. Germline V gene sequence: CDR1 MNHEY, CDR2 SVGEGT. CDR3 sequence: CASSYTPNTEAFF. The CDR3 DNA is TGTGCCAGCAGTTACACCCCGAACACTGAAGCTTTCTTT.

J is TRBJ2-4 and V is TRBV20-1; 11 bases line up with TRBD2. Germline V CDR1 and CDR2: DFQATT, SNEGSKA (reference sequence). This CDR3 spans 14 amino acids. V gave up 0 bases and J gave up 8 bases; unmatched junction bases: 3. The chain's CDR3 is CSARDTSGGDIQYF. The CDR3 DNA follows: TGCAGTGCTAGAGATACTAGCGGGGGAGACATTCAGTACTTC.

The chain uses TRBV5-1 and TRBJ1-1; D might be TRBD1 (5 bases). With 3 bases removed from V and 0 bases from J, the gap between germline ends came to 15 bases. Germline V gives CDR1 SGHRS, CDR2 YFSETQ. The CDR3 totals 16 residues. The CDR3 nucleotides are TGCGCCAGCAGCTCAACTCCAGGGTGGATGAACACTGAAGCTTTCTTT. This translates into CASSSTPGWMNTEAFF.

The V and J genes are TRBV20-1 and TRBJ2-3; no firm D call. The V gene lost 3 bases and the J gene lost 1 base, with 8 bases spanning the gap. CDR1 DFQATT and CDR2 SNEGSKA come from the germline V gene (reference sequence). The length of the CDR3 is 13 residues. CDR3 residues: CSASDPGTDTQYF. Here the CDR3 DNA reads TGCAGTGCTAGCGACCCGGGCACAGATACGCAGTATTTT.

This chain connects TRBV3-1 to TRBJ1-6; 9 bases are shared with TRBD1. J was trimmed by 9 bases and V by 5 bases; bases with no gene match: 5. The CDR3 totals 14 residues. Germline CDR1 reads LGHDT; CDR2 reads YNNKEL (reference sequence). This CDR3 reads CASSEDRGGSPLHF. The DNA for the CDR3 is TGTGCCAGCAGCGAGGACAGGGGAGGTTCACCCCTCCACTTT.

In its sample, this clonotype was seen many times. A read error may account for a junction end that differs from germline. The V and J genes are TRBV5-6 and TRBJ2-4; D is undetermined. The CDR3 runs to 14 residues. Germline V gene sequence: CDR1 SGHDT, CDR2 YYEEEE. CDR3 sequence reads: CASSDLGGKHIQYF. CDR3 nucleotide sequence: TGTGCCAGCAGCGATTTGGGCGGCAAACACATTCAGTACTTC.

The sample holds many counts of this clonotype. This chain links TRBV29-1 with TRBJ2-3; D ambiguous. CDR3 length equals 12 residues. V lost 5 bases, J lost 1 base, and 7 bases lay in between. Germline CDR1 SQVTM, CDR2 ANQGSEA. CDR3: CSVSSGTDTQYF. The CDR3 bases are TGCAGCGTTTCGTCAGGCACAGATACGCAGTATTTT.

V and J are TRBV28 and TRBJ2-5; perhaps TRBD2 as D (5 bases). CDR1 MDHEN and CDR2 SYDVKM come from the germline V gene. The CDR3 consists of 11 residues. V dropped 7 bases and J dropped 7 bases, with 10 bases sitting between them. The CDR3 sequence is CASNGIGTQYF. The CDR3 DNA is TGTGCCAGCAACGGGATAGGGACCCAGTACTTC.

The chain links TRBV5-1 to TRBJ1-1, with no clear D. V was cut by 1 base and J by 0 bases, with 10 bases left in between. CDR3 length equals 15 residues. The V gene's germline CDR1 is SGHRS and CDR2 YFSETQ. In nucleotides, the CDR3 is TGCGCCAGCAGCTTGTTCCCAGAGATGAACACTGAAGCTTTCTTT. Encoded protein: CASSLFPEMNTEAFF.

The sample holds a few counts of this clonotype. The gene calls are TRBV5-6 and TRBJ2-7; a weak D match, TRBD1 (6 bases). Trimming left V 4 bases short and J 1 base short, with 18 bases between. The CDR3 spans 16 residues. CDR1 is SGHDT, CDR2 YYEEEE, per germline. The CDR3 sequence: CASSPYRGHVSYEQYF. The CDR3 DNA follows: TGTGCCAGCAGCCCCTATCGGGGACACGTTTCCTACGAGCAGTACTTC.

This clonotype was found a few times. The chain carries TRBV7-9 and TRBJ1-4, with TRBD1 matching over 9 bases. V dropped 5 bases and J dropped 2; count of bases not matched to a gene: 6. Germline loops: CDR1 SEHNR, CDR2 FQNEAQ (reference sequence). The CDR3 extends over 16 amino acids. The CDR3 here is CASSPDRGTTNEKLFF. The CDR3 DNA is TGTGCCAGCAGCCCCGACAGGGGGACCACTAATGAAAAACTGTTTTTT.

This clonotype was counted many times. The chain carries TRBV3-1 and TRBJ2-2; D ambiguous. The germline CDR1 and CDR2 sequences are LGHDT and YNNKEL (reference sequence). Trimming shortened V by 1 base and J by 1 base, and 4 bases separated the two germline ends. The CDR3 loop spans 14 amino acids. For the CDR3, the DNA is TGTGCCAGCAGCCAAGGCCTGAACACCGGGGAGCTGTTTTTT. It yields the protein CASSQGLNTGELFF.

This clonotype has more than one count but fewer than ten. This chain's CDR3 is CSAARDSFSYEQYF. For the CDR3, the DNA is TGCAGTGCGGCCCGGGACAGCTTCTCCTACGAGCAGTACTTC. This chain joins TRBV20-1 and TRBJ2-7; 7 bases agree with TRBD1. The CDR3 is made up of 14 amino acids. Germline CDR1 reads DFQATT; CDR2 reads SNEGSKA (reference sequence). The V gene end was trimmed by 6 bases and the J gene end by 0 bases; junction bases not matched to a gene: 8.

In this sample, this clonotype turned up a few times. CDR3 coding DNA: TGTGCCAGCAGCTTTACCGGGACAGCCAGCTACGAGCAGTACTTC. This gives the protein CASSFTGTASYEQYF. The chain is built from TRBV6-1 and TRBJ2-7, with TRBD1 matching 7 bases. The CDR3 consists of 15 residues. Germline loops: CDR1 MNHNS, CDR2 SASEGT. Trimming took 6 bases from V and 3 from J; bases not matched to a gene: 11.

This clonotype was seen a few times. This chain joins TRBV29-1 and TRBJ2-5, with D perhaps assigned TRBD1 or TRBD2 (6 bases each). Trimming pared 7 bases from V and 5 bases from J, leaving 14 bases between. The CDR3 totals 12 residues. The germline V gene encodes CDR1 SQVTM and CDR2 ANQGSEA. In DNA, the CDR3 is TGCAGCGGCCGGGGGCTTGAGGAGACCCAGTACTTC. Residues: CSGRGLEETQYF.

The count of this clonotype is one. V is TRBV5-1 and J is TRBJ2-3; possible D gene TRBD1, 6 bases. CDR3 length: 14 residues. Trimming took 3 bases from V and 3 from J, leaving 11 bases between them. The germline CDR1 and CDR2 sequences are SGHRS and YFSETQ. In DNA form, the CDR3 reads TGCGCCAGCAGCTATGCAACAGGGACAGATACGCAGTATTTT. It specifies CASSYATGTDTQYF.

The chain uses TRBV6-5 and TRBJ1-4, with D perhaps matching TRBD1 (5 bases). The CDR3 runs 16 residues. CDR1 and CDR2 (germline): MNHEY, SVGAGI. The V end was cut by 2 bases, the J end by 7 bases, with 17 bases between. CDR3 in amino acids: CASSYAGPEGSEKLFF. The DNA of the CDR3 is TGTGCCAGCAGTTACGCGGGACCCGAGGGCTCTGAAAAACTGTTTTTT.

In this sample, this clonotype turned up a few times. A read error may produce the germline difference seen at one junction end. The V call is TRBV14, the J call TRBJ2-5; D is ambiguous. This CDR3 comprises 14 residues. The germline CDR1 and CDR2 sequences are SGHDN and FVKESK. CDR3 amino acids: CASSQVSDQETLYF. The CDR3 nucleotides are TGTGCCAGCAGCCAAGTTTCAGACCAAGAGACCCTGTACTTC.